This TCR beta chain was identified in a study of control samples from healthy donors and cancer patients. The method was immunoSEQ multiplex PCR; TCRdb's version includes in-frame clones alone and lacks a portion of them. The table shows tens of thousands of clones, with 84% occurring only once. The CDR3 totals 16 residues. V lost 5 bases to trimming and J lost 1 base, with 15 bases between them. Germline CDR1 reads SGHVS; CDR2 reads FQNEAQ. This receptor was taken from a man between 60 and 70 years old with head and neck cancer. This rearrangement joins TRBV7-8 to TRBJ1-5, with D perhaps matching TRBD1 (6 bases). Source material: PBMCs. The CDR3 nucleotides are TGTGCCAGCAGCCCCCGAGGAGGGGGAAGCAATCAGCCCCAGCATTTT. Translation: CASSPRGGGSNQPQHF.